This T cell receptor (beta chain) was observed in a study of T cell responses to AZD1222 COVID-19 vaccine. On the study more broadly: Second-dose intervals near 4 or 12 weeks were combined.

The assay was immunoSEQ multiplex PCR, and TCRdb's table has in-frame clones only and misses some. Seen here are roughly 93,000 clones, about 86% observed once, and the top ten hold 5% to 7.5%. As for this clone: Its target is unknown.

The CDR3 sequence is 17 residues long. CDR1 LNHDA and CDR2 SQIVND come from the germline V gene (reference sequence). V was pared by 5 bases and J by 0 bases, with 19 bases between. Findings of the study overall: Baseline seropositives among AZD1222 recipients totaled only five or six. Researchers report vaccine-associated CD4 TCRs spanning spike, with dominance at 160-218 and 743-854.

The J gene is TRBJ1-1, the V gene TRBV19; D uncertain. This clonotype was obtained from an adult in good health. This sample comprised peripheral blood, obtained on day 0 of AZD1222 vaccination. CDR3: CASSHGPIGGMNTEAFF. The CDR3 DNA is TGTGCCAGTAGTCACGGCCCCATAGGCGGGATGAACACTGAAGCTTTCTTT.